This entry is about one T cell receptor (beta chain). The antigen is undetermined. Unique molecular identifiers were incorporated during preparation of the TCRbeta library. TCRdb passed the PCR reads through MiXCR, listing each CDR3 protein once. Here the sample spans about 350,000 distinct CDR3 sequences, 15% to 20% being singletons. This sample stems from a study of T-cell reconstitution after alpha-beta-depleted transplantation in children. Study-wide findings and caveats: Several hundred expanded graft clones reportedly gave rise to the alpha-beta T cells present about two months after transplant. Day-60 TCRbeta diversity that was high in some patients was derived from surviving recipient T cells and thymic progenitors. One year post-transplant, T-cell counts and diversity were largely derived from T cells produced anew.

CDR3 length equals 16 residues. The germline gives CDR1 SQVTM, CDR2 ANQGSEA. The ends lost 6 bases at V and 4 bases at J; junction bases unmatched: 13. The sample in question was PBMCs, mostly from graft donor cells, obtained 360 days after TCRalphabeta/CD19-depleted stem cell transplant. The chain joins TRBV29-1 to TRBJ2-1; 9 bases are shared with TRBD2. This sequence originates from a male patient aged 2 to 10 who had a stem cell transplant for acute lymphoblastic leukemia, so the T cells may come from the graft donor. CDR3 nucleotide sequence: TGCAGCGTCGTAGCGGGAGCTAAGGGGAGGTACAATGAGCAGTTCTTC. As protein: CSVVAGAKGRYNEQFF.